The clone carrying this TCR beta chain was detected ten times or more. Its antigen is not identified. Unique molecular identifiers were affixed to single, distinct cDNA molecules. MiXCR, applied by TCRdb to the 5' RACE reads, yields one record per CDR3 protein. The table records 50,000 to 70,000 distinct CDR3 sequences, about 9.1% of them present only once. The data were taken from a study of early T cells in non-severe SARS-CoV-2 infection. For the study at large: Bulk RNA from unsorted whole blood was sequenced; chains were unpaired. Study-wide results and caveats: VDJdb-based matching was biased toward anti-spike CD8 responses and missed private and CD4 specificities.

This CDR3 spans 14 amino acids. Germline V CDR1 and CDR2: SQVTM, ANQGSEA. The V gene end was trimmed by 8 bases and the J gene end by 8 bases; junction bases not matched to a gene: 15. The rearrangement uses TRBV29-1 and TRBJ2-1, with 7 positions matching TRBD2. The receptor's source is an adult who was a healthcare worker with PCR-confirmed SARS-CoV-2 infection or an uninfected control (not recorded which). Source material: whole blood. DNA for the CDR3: TGCAGCTCTGAACGGACGGGAGGTTTAGATGAGCAGTTCTTC. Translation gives CSSERTGGLDEQFF.